This passage covers 2 T cell receptor beta chains from one sample sequenced in a study of shared clonotypes between healthy human individuals. Produced via immunoSEQ multiplex PCR; TCRdb's table is partial and in-frame only. The table records over a million clones, about 84% of them present only once. The material sequenced was memory CD4+ T cells from PBMCs. Subset: CD45RA-negative fraction. The receptors were sampled from a man aged 18 to 29 in good health. Some clones in this sample may be carry-over from other donors' samples.

J is TRBJ2-2 and V is TRBV9; D gene ambiguous. Germline CDR1 SGDLS, CDR2 YYNGEE. Trimming stripped 2 bases from V and 3 bases from J, with 11 bases between. This CDR3 contains 15 residues. The CDR3 loop reads CASSVLTRDTGELFF. CDR3 in DNA: TGTGCCAGCAGCGTTCTCACCCGAGACACCGGGGAGCTGTTTTTT.

The sample holds one count of this clone. The junction departs from the called germline gene at one end, perhaps through a read error. This chain connects TRBV7-8 to TRBJ2-4, with D tentatively TRBD1 (5 bases). Germline V gives CDR1 SGHVS, CDR2 FQNEAQ. The CDR3 sequence is 12 residues long. The CDR3 reads CASSEDKQVAHF. Here the CDR3 DNA reads TGTGCCAGCAGCGAAGACAAACAGGTTGCGCACTTC.